A selection of T cell receptor beta chains follows, all from one sample in a study of blood T cell repertoires in COVID-19. Measured with immunoSEQ multiplex PCR; TCRdb has only the in-frame clones, and not every one. The repertoire holds about 59,000 clones, with around 87% as singletons. Sequences were obtained from peripheral blood. The receptors derive from a man between 60 and 75 years old with active or convalescent COVID-19. CDR3s include the opening cysteine and the closing phenylalanine or tryptophan. The D gene is left open where the match is weak. Clone size is shown for a subset of rows, as once, few, many or a class of expanded clone.

>NA|TRBJ1-5|NA|TRBV6-5
CASSSSRQASNQPQHF
TGTGCCAGCAGTTCTTCTCGACAAGCTAGCAATCAGCCCCAGCATTTT
>NA|TRBJ2-1|NA|TRBV5-1
CASSAGTPYNEQFF
TGCGCCAGCAGCGCCGGGACACCTTACAATGAGCAGTTCTTC
>few|TRBJ2-3|TRBD2|TRBV5-1
CASSLKTSGITDTQYF
TGCGCCAGCAGCTTGAAAACTAGCGGTATAACAGATACGCAGTATTTT
>NA|TRBJ2-1|NA|TRBV19
CASSIVRGSWGEQFF
TGTGCCAGTAGTATAGTCCGGGGGAGTTGGGGTGAGCAGTTCTTC
>NA|TRBJ1-2|NA|TRBV5-1
CASTLGRTNYGYTF
TGCGCCAGCACCCTGGGGAGGACTAACTATGGCTACACCTTC
>NA|TRBJ1-1|NA|TRBV6-5
CASQQRTGNTEAFF
TGTGCCAGCCAACAAAGAACAGGGAACACTGAAGCTTTCTTT
>NA|TRBJ1-6|NA|TRBV11-2
CASSPGRRQTLGYSPLHF
TGTGCCAGCAGCCCCGGGAGAAGACAGACCCTCGGATACTCACCCCTCCACTTT
>once|TRBJ1-1|TRBD1|TRBV4-1
CASSQTGGNTEAFF
TGCGCCAGCAGCCAAACAGGGGGAAACACTGAAGCTTTCTTT
>NA|TRBJ1-5|NA|TRBV6-6
CASTTHQGNQPQHF
TGTGCCAGCACTACCCATCAGGGAAATCAGCCCCAGCATTTT
>NA|TRBJ1-1|NA|TRBV3-1/TRBV3-2
CASSHRGNTEAFF
TGTGCCAGCAGCCATCGGGGAAACACTGAAGCTTTCTTT
>once|TRBJ1-6|NA|TRBV6-1
CASSERGNSNSPLHF
TGTGCCAGCAGTGAAAGGGGGAATAGTAATTCACCCCTCCACTTT
>NA|TRBJ2-7|TRBD1|TRBV10-3
CAISERVRGQLYEQYF
TGTGCCATCAGTGAGAGGGTTAGGGGACAGTTATACGAGCAGTACTTC
>NA|TRBJ2-7|NA|TRBV9
CASSLQDGSSYEQYF
TGTGCCAGCAGCCTACAGGACGGGAGCTCCTACGAGCAGTACTTC
>NA|TRBJ1-1|NA|TRBV27
CASSLWGGGSTEAFF
TGTGCCAGCAGTTTATGGGGGGGCGGGAGCACTGAAGCTTTCTTT
>once|TRBJ2-4|TRBD2|TRBV7-2
CASSPTLLTSGKNIQYF
TGTGCCAGCAGCCCAACCCTACTGACTAGCGGCAAAAACATTCAGTACTTC
>NA|TRBJ1-1|NA|TRBV19
CASSIRGNTEAFF
TGTGCCAGTAGTATTAGGGGGAACACTGAAGCTTTCTTT
>NA|TRBJ2-1|NA|TRBV7-3
CASSLISSPSYNEQFF
TGTGCCAGCAGCTTAATATCTAGCCCCTCCTACAATGAGCAGTTCTTC
>NA|TRBJ2-7|NA|TRBV5-1
CASSLVPGAEYEQYF
TGCGCCAGCAGCTTAGTTCCGGGAGCAGAGTACGAGCAGTACTTC
>NA|TRBJ1-2|NA|TRBV5-5
CASSLAGDYGYTF
TGTGCCAGCAGCTTGGCAGGTGACTATGGCTACACCTTC
>NA|TRBJ1-2|NA|TRBV11-1
CASSFTDTNYGYTF
TGTGCCAGCAGCTTCACCGACACTAACTATGGCTACACCTTC
>NA|TRBJ1-2|NA|TRBV3-1/TRBV3-2
CASSHTRGSGYTF
TGTGCCAGCAGCCATACTCGGGGTAGTGGCTACACCTTC
>NA|TRBJ1-2|NA|TRBV19
CASSILGGSSLGYTF
TGTGCCAGTAGTATACTGGGGGGGTCTTCCCTTGGCTACACCTTC
>NA|TRBJ1-4|TRBD1|TRBV28
CASRTGPGQGGEKLFF
TGTGCCAGCAGAACCGGTCCGGGACAGGGAGGTGAAAAACTGTTTTTT
>NA|TRBJ1-1|NA|TRBV12-3/TRBV12-4
CASSLSENTEAFF
TGTGCCAGCAGTTTAAGCGAGAACACTGAAGCTTTCTTT
>NA|TRBJ1-2|NA|TRBV5-7
CASTESRGYGYTF
TGTGCCAGCACCGAAAGTCGGGGGTATGGCTACACCTTC
>NA|TRBJ2-1|NA|TRBV7-2
CASSPYREVNFNEQFF
TGTGCCAGCAGCCCATACAGGGAAGTTAACTTCAATGAGCAGTTCTTC
>NA|TRBJ2-3|NA|TRBV3-1/TRBV3-2
CASSQGASLTDTQYF
TGTGCCAGCAGCCAAGGGGCGTCACTCACAGATACGCAGTATTTT
>NA|TRBJ1-6|TRBD1|TRBV7-9
CASSPAGGRSYNSPLHF
TGTGCCAGCAGTCCCGCAGGGGGTCGATCCTATAATTCACCCCTCCACTTT
>NA|TRBJ2-4|NA|TRBV2
CASSDPGSLAKNIQYF
TGTGCCAGCAGTGATCCGGGTAGCCTAGCCAAAAACATTCAGTACTTC
>NA|TRBJ1-6|NA|TRBV6-4
CASRVTGNSNSPLHF
TGTGCCAGCAGGGTAACAGGGAATTCTAATTCACCCCTCCACTTT
>NA|TRBJ1-1|NA|TRBV24-1
CATEGEGRTEAFF
TGTGCCACCGAGGGGGAGGGAAGGACTGAAGCTTTCTTT
>NA|TRBJ2-2|TRBD2|TRBV3-1/TRBV3-2
CASHPESGGGGRELFF
TGTGCCAGCCACCCCGAGTCGGGCGGCGGGGGAAGAGAGCTGTTTTTT
>NA|TRBJ2-5|TRBD1|TRBV4-2
CASSRTGYRETQYF
TGTGCCAGCAGCCGGACAGGGTATCGCGAGACCCAGTACTTC
>once|TRBJ2-7|TRBD1|TRBV4-1
CASSLIGTALYEQYF
TGCGCCAGCAGCCTAATCGGGACAGCACTCTACGAGCAGTACTTC
>NA|TRBJ1-5|NA|TRBV18
CASSPTPEVKYRNQPQHF
TGTGCCAGCTCACCAACGCCTGAGGTGAAGTATCGCAATCAGCCCCAGCATTTT
>NA|TRBJ2-1|NA|TRBV19
CASSPRRWAVQADNEQFF
TGTGCCAGTAGTCCTCGTAGGTGGGCTGTGCAGGCCGACAATGAGCAGTTCTTC
>NA|TRBJ1-1|NA|TRBV28
CASKYRSGNTEAFF
TGTGCCAGTAAATACAGATCAGGGAACACTGAAGCTTTCTTT
>NA|TRBJ2-2|NA|TRBV6-5
CASSRGFTGELFF
TGTGCCAGCAGCCGGGGTTTCACCGGGGAGCTGTTTTTT
>NA|TRBJ2-1|NA|TRBV27
CASTYAEQFF
TGTGCCAGCACCTATGCTGAGCAGTTCTTC
>once|TRBJ1-2|TRBD1|TRBV19
CASSLGQNYGYTF
TGTGCCAGTAGCCTGGGACAGAACTATGGCTACACCTTC
>NA|TRBJ1-4|TRBD1|TRBV5-8
CASSPGTATNENLFF
TGTGCCAGCAGCCCAGGGACAGCCACTAATGAAAATCTGTTTTTT
>NA|TRBJ2-7|TRBD2|TRBV3-1/TRBV3-2
CASSQETSGRYEQYF
TGTGCCAGCAGCCAAGAAACTAGCGGGAGGTACGAGCAGTACTTC
>NA|TRBJ1-3|TRBD1|TRBV28
CASSGGQLGNTIYF
TGTGCCAGCAGCGGGGGACAGCTCGGAAACACCATATATTTT
>many|TRBJ1-1|NA|TRBV7-2
CASSLGQSVHAEAFF
TGTGCCAGCAGCTTAGGTCAGAGCGTTCACGCTGAAGCTTTCTTT
>NA|TRBJ1-2|NA|TRBV7-6
CASTNRGGYGYTF
TGTGCCAGCACTAATAGAGGGGGCTATGGCTACACCTTC
>NA|TRBJ1-1|TRBD1|TRBV5-1
CASSLEGQRYEAFF
TGCGCCAGCAGCTTGGAGGGACAGCGATACGAAGCTTTCTTT
>NA|TRBJ1-2|NA|TRBV28
CAGSLTANYGYTF
TGTGCCGGCAGTTTAACAGCTAACTATGGCTACACCTTC
>NA|TRBJ1-5|NA|TRBV5-5
CASSAGLNNQPQHF
TGTGCCAGCAGCGCGGGCCTCAACAATCAGCCCCAGCATTTT
>NA|TRBJ1-2|NA|TRBV15
CATSRDTQGSYGYTF
TGTGCCACCAGCAGAGATACCCAGGGTTCCTATGGCTACACCTTC
>NA|TRBJ1-1|NA|TRBV21-1
CASSPFSDHMNTEAFF
TGTGCCAGCAGCCCATTCTCAGATCACATGAACACTGAAGCTTTCTTT
>NA|TRBJ1-2|NA|TRBV18
CASSPSAGQGYGYTF
TGTGCCAGCTCACCCTCGGCTGGGCAGGGCTATGGCTACACCTTC
>NA|TRBJ1-1|NA|TRBV23-1
CASSRYDSLNTEAFF
TGCGCCAGCAGTCGATACGACTCCTTGAACACTGAAGCTTTCTTT
>NA|TRBJ1-1|TRBD1|TRBV7-9
CASSSGGTAFF
TGTGCCAGCAGCTCAGGGGGCACGGCTTTCTTT
>NA|TRBJ1-1|TRBD1|TRBV11-3
CASSRDSVNTEAFF
TGTGCCAGCAGCAGGGACAGCGTGAACACTGAAGCTTTCTTT
>NA|TRBJ1-4|NA|TRBV6-4
CASSDGPDEKLFF
TGTGCCAGCAGTGACGGTCCAGATGAAAAACTGTTTTTT
>NA|TRBJ2-1|TRBD2|TRBV7-2
CASSLELWAGVGNEQFF
TGTGCCAGCAGCTTAGAGCTTTGGGCGGGAGTGGGCAATGAGCAGTTCTTC
>NA|TRBJ1-2|TRBD1|TRBV27
CASSSVAGGVENYGYTF
TGTGCCAGCAGTTCCGTTGCAGGGGGCGTTGAAAACTATGGCTACACCTTC